This entry lists 3 T cell receptor beta chains sequenced from one sample in a study of control samples from healthy donors and cancer patients. Assay: immunoSEQ multiplex PCR; the TCRdb copy retains only in-frame clones and omits some. The sample consists of around 130,000 clones, 75% to 95% of them appearing once. Specimen: blood. The source is a man aged 18 to 29 in good health.

This clone was seen a handful of times. This CDR3 is also generated by other DNA sequences in the sample. This rearrangement joins TRBV30 to TRBJ1-6, with D maybe TRBD1 (6 bases). Germline V CDR1 and CDR2: GTSNPN, SVGIG (reference sequence). CDR3 length equals 16 residues. The V and J ends lost 0 bases and 1 base respectively, with 10 bases between them. This chain's CDR3 is CAWSVGGPSYNSPLHF. DNA for the CDR3: TGTGCCTGGAGTGTAGGGGGACCGTCCTATAATTCACCCCTCCACTTT. Using reference TRBV30 and TRBJ1-6 for the parts outside the CDR3, the full variable domain is SQTIHQWPATLVQPVGSPLSLECTVEGTSNPNLYWYRQAAGRGLQLLFYSVGIGQISSEVPQNLSASRPQDRQFILSSKKLLLSDSGFYLCAWSVGGPSYNSPLHFGNGTRLTVT.

The chain is built from TRBV6-6 and TRBJ1-1; D is unclear. Germline V CDR1 and CDR2: MNHNY, SVGAGI (reference sequence). The CDR3 runs to 11 residues. The V end lost 6 bases, the J end lost 8 bases, and 10 bases lay between the germline ends. CDR3 region: CASRRALEAFF. CDR3 nucleotides: TGTGCCAGCAGGCGGGCCCTCGAAGCTTTCTTT.

The V and J genes are TRBV19 and TRBJ2-7; 8 bases line up with TRBD1. V lost 6 bases and J lost 5; bases outside the gene matches: 9. The CDR3 is 14 residues long. Per the germline V gene, CDR1 is LNHDA and CDR2 is SQIVND (reference sequence). CDR3 amino acids: CASSPGGRGDEQYF. In nucleotides, the CDR3 is TGTGCCAGTAGCCCAGGGGGCAGGGGGGACGAGCAGTACTTC. Filled out from reference TRBV19 and TRBJ2-7, the complete variable domain reads DGGITQSPKYLFRKEGQNVTLSCEQNLNHDAMYWYRQDPGQGLRLIYYSQIVNDFQKGDIAEGYSVSREKKESFPLTVTSAQKNPTAFYLCASSPGGRGDEQYFGPGTRLTVT.